This TCR beta chain is from a study of blood T cells in healthy people across ages. Combining a sample-barcoded 5' primer with a J-beta primer mix, a second PCR ran for about 7 to 12 cycles. TCRdb ran MiXCR on the 5' RACE reads and lists one entry per CDR3 protein. The sample records hundreds of thousands of distinct CDR3 sequences, over 20% being singletons. The CDR3 extends over 12 amino acids. The V end was cut by 2 bases, the J end by 4 bases, with 4 bases between. This clonotype came up many times. The sequence was obtained from a man in his 70s in good health. The chain couples TRBV12-3 or TRBV12-4 to TRBJ2-3, with D uncertain. The sequencing sample was made of blood. The CDR3: CASSLNPDTQYF. The CDR3 nucleotides are TGTGCCAGCAGTTTAAATCCAGATACGCAGTATTTT.